Sequencing of this TCR beta chain was carried out in a study of identical twins. Study-level findings and limits: While abundant cord blood beta clonotypes carried fewer insertions, memory repertoires showed no such pattern.

The CDR3 loop spans 14 amino acids. Trimming took 7 bases from V and 5 from J; bases not matched to a gene: 9. This clonotype was seen a few times. Its antigen is unidentified. One entry per CDR3 protein, called by TCRdb with MiXCR from the 5' RACE reads. The data hold some 440,000 distinct CDR3 sequences, with roughly 24% observed a single time. The data were also submitted as part of a second study, on T cells expressing NK-cell markers. That report adds: The eight sequenced donors comprised seven who were HCMV-seropositive and one who was seronegative. There were a handful of donors in whom these clonotypes also led the CD3+CD56-NKG2C+ fraction.

The receptor was derived from a woman under 30 in good health. Sequenced input: CD4+ T cells sorted from blood. The chain links TRBV12-3 or TRBV12-4 to TRBJ2-7, with TRBD2 matching 9 bases. DNA of the CDR3: TGTGCCAGCACGCCGGGACTAGCCCCCCACGAGCAGTACTTC. This codes for CASTPGLAPHEQYF.